Below, one T cell receptor delta chain is given with its context. The specificity of this receptor is unknown. There are no base qualities to consult, and no much larger clone falls within one base. The data belong to a study of gamma-delta T cells after stem cell transplantation (dated by TCRdb to between 2015 and 2016). Preparation of the library involved RT-PCR. Sequenced on an Illumina MiSeq. Clonotypes were called again by TCRdb from the public reads via CATT, and duplicate nucleotide sequences were then merged into one entry. For this sample there are about 2,000 delta-chain clones; about 14% appear just once. Jointly, the top ten make up 28% of the sample. The sequence was collected from a human donor. It is not recorded whose cells these are; they may come from a transplant donor. Sequencing was done on a sample of gamma-delta T cells.

The base sequence is TGTGCCTGTGACACCCTCGCTGTTGGCACCGATAAACTCATCTTT. Its coded protein is CACDTLAVGTDKLIF. In this chain, TRDV2 is recombined with TRDJ1, with the D gene uncertain. The CDR3, from cysteine to phenylalanine, totals 15 residues. Here the CDR3 DNA is all that survives: 45 bases in frame from base 1. As encoded in the germline V gene, CDR1 is GEAIGNYY while CDR2 is EKD. Cut back by 0 bases and 1 base, the V and J ends lie 11 bases apart.